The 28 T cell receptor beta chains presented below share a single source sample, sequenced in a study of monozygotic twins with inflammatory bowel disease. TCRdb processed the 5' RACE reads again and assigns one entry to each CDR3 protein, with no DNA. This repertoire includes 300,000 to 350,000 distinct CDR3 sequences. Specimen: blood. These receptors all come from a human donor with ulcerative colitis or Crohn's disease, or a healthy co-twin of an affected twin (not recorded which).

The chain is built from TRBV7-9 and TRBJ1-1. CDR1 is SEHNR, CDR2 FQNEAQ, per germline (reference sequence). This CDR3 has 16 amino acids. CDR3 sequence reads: CASSLVAGGYPIEAFF. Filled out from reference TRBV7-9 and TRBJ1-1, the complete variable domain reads DTGVSQNPRHKITKRGQNVTFRCDPISEHNRLYWYRQTLGQGPEFLTYFQNEAQLEKSRLLSDRFSAERPKGSFSTLEIQRTEQGDSAMYLCASSLVAGGYPIEAFFGQGTRLTVV.

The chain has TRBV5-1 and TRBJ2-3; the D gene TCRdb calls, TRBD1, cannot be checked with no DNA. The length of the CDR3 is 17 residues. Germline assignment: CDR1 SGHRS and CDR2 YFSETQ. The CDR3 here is CASSLRGGEYSTDTQYF.

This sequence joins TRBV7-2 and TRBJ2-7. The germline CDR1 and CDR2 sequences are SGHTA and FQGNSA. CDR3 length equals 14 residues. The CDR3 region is CASSSRIKYYEQYF.

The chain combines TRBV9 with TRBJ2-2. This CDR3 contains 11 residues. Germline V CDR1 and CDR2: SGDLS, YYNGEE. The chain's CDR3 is CATSYTGELFF.

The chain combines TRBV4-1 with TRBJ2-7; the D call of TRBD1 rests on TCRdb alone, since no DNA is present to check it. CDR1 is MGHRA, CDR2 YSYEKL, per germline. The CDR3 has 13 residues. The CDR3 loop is CASSQDEGREQYF.

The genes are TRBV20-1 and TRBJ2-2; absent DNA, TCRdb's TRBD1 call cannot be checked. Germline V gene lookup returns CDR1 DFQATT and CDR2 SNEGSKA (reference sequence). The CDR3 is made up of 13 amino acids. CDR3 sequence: CSAPDQNTGELFF.

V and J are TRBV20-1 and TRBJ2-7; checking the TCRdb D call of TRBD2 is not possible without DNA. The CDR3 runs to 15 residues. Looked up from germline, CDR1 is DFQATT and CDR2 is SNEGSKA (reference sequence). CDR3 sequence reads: CSARDQSGGDVEQYF.

CDR3 in amino acids: CASSLRRISGNTIYF. The chain employs TRBV12-3 or TRBV12-4 and TRBJ1-3. This CDR3 comprises 15 residues.

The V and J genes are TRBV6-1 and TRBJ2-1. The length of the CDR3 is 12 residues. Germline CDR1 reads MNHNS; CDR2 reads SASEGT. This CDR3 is CASSGDYNEQFF.

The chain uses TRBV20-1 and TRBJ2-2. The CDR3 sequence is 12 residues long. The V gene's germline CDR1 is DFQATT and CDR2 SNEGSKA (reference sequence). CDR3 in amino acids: CSAIGSTGELFF.

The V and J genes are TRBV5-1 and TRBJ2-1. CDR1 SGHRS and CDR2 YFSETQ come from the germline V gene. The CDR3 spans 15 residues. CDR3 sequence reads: CASSLAPGGHNEQFF.

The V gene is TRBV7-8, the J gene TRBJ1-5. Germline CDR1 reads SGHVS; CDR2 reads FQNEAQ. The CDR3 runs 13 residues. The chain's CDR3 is CASSLGAYQPQHF.

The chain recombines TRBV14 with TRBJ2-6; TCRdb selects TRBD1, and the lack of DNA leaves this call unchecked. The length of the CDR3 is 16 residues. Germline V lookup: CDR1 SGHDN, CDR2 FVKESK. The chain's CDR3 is CASSGQYSSGANVLTF.

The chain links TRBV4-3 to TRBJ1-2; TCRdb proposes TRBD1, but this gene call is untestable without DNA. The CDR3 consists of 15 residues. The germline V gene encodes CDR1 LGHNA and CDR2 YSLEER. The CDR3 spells CASSQEVTGGDGYTF.

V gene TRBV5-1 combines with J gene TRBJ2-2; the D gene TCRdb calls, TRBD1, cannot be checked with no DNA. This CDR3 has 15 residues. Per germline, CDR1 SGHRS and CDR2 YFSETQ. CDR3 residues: CASSPETGSTGELFF. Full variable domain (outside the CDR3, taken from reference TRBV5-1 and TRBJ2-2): KAGVTQTPRYLIKTRGQQVTLSCSPISGHRSVSWYQQTPGQGLQFLFEYFSETQRNKGNFPGRFSGRQFSNSRSEMNVSTLELGDSALYLCASSPETGSTGELFFGEGSRLTVL.

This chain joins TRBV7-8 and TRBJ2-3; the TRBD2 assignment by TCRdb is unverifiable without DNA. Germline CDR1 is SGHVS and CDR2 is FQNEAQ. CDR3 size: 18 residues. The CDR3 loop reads CASSLAETVPSSTDTQYF.

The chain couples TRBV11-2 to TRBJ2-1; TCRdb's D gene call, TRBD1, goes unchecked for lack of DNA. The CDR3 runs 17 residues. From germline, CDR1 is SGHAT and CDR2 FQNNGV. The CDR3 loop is CASSLVAGGTGLGEQFF.

CDR3 residues: CAISENGAGLLNTEAFF. V usage is TRBV10-3 and J usage is TRBJ1-1; TCRdb's assignment of TRBD1 cannot be checked, as there is no DNA. Germline CDR1 and CDR2: ENHRY and SYGVKD. The CDR3 has 17 residues.

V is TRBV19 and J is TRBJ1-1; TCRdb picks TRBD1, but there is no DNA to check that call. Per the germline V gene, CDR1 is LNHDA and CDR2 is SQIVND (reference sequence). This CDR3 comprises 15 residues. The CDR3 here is CASREHRGLNTEAFF.

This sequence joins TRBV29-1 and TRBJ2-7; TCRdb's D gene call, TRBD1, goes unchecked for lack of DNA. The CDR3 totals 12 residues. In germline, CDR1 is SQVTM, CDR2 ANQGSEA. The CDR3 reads CSARQETYEQYF.

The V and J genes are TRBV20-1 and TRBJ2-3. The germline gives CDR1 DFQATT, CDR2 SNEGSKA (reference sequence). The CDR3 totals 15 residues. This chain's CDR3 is CSARSPIKSTDTQYF.

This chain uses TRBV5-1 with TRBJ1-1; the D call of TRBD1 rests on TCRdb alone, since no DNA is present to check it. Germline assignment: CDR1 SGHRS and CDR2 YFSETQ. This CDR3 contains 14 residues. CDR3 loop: CASSRATTGTEAFF.

The CDR3 reads CASSQRVAGVVTGELFF. This rearrangement joins TRBV3-1 to TRBJ2-2; absent DNA, TCRdb's TRBD2 call cannot be checked. This CDR3 has 17 amino acids. Per germline, CDR1 LGHDT and CDR2 YNNKEL (reference sequence).

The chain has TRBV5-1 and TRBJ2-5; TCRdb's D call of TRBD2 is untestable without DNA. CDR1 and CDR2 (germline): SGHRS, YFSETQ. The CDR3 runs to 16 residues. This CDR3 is CASSLGELVFWETQYF.

The CDR3 loop is CASSQDPRPFRDNSPLHF. V is TRBV4-2 and J is TRBJ1-6. There are 18 residues in the CDR3. Germline CDR1 is LGHNA and CDR2 is YNFKEQ.

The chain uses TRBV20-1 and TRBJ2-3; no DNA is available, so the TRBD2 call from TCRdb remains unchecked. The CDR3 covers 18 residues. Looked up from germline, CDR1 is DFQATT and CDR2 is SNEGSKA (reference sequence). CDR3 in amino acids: CSAIPPEIKWTDTDTQYF.

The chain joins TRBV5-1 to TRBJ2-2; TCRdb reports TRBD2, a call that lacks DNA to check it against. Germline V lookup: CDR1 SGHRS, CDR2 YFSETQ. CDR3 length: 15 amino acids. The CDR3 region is CASSLAGGSTGELFF. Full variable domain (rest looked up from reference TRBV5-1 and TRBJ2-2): KAGVTQTPRYLIKTRGQQVTLSCSPISGHRSVSWYQQTPGQGLQFLFEYFSETQRNKGNFPGRFSGRQFSNSRSEMNVSTLELGDSALYLCASSLAGGSTGELFFGEGSRLTVL.

CDR3 in amino acids: CASTRSGLTDTQYF. J is TRBJ2-3 and V is TRBV27; the TCRdb call, TRBD2, lacks DNA for checking. CDR1 and CDR2 from the germline V gene are MNHEY and SMNVEV (reference sequence). This CDR3 is built from 14 residues.